This entry describes one T cell receptor beta chain. What it binds is unknown. TCR beta cDNA came from roughly 450 ng total RNA, primed with a constant-region primer. Construction of TCR beta libraries relied on three successive nested multiplex PCR rounds employing slightly modified ARM-PCR. The first two PCR rounds used TRBV1-TRBV30 primers with a Cbeta primer, around 10 cycles each. In TCRdb, the multiplex PCR reads were re-called with MiXCR into one record per CDR3 protein. The sample has roughly 20,000 distinct CDR3 sequences; roughly 79% are singletons. The CDR3 is 16 residues long. Germline V gene sequence: CDR1 MGHRA, CDR2 YSYEKL. The data were taken from a study of tumor-infiltrating lymphocytes in primary liver carcinoma. Scientists recovered RNA and DNA together from roughly 21-30 mg of unsorted bulk tissue. Tumor samples were assessed, and every one had over 90% viable tumor cells. Notes on the study in general: Paired tumor-adjacent and tumor-blood samples overlapped less than tumor region pairs did.

The origin of this receptor is a woman aged 25-40 years with primary liver carcinoma and hepatitis B virus infection. Sequenced material: liver tumor tissue from sampling region 4. Subset meaning: tumor region T4, right-lateral pole. This chain connects TRBV4-1 to TRBJ1-5; no definite D call. The J call may be faulty, since TRBJ2-3 better matches the DNA end. The DNA of the CDR3 is TGCGCCAGCAGCTTCCGACATTCTTGGAATAATCAGCCCCAGTATTTT. It encodes CASSFRHSWNNQPQYF.